This TCR beta chain is from a study of T-cell reconstitution after alpha-beta-depleted transplantation in children. Notes on the study in general: By about two months after transplant, alpha-beta T cells reportedly arose from several hundred graft clones that had expanded. Some patients showed high day-60 TCRbeta diversity, which derived from surviving recipient T cells and thymic progenitors. One year after transplant, T-cell counts and diversity came mostly from newly produced T cells.

Germline CDR1 reads SGDLS; CDR2 reads YYNGEE. Losses at the gene ends were 0 bases for V and 2 bases for J; bases not matched to a gene: 2. CDR3 length equals 14 residues. This clonotype was picked up many times. Its antigen is unknown. Preparing the TCRbeta library involved the use of unique molecular identifiers. TCRdb re-called the PCR reads through MiXCR, storing one row per CDR3 protein. This sample has about 300,000 distinct CDR3 sequences; 9.5% to 13% occur once, and the top ten carry just under 7.5%. This clonotype was obtained from a boy in the first two years of life with acute myeloid leukemia, due to receive a stem cell transplant. Sequencing was performed on PBMCs, taken before TCRalphabeta/CD19-depleted stem cell transplant. The chain uses TRBV9 and TRBJ2-7; 7 nucleotides agree with TRBD1. The CDR3 spells CASSVGGTAYEQYF. For the CDR3, the DNA is TGTGCCAGCAGCGTAGGAGGGACAGCCTACGAGCAGTACTTC.